These T cell receptor beta chains were read from a single sample in a study of cytomegalovirus exposure and HLA in healthy donors. TCRdb's table, derived via immunoSEQ multiplex PCR, lists solely in-frame clones and lacks some. The sample holds about 120,000 clones, roughly 9.9% seen once. Sequenced: PBMCs. These receptors were collected from a man aged 25-45 years in good health and CMV-seronegative. The CDR3 runs from the conserved cysteine through the conserved F or W. Fields, in order: V gene, J gene, D gene, clone size, CDR3 protein, CDR3 DNA. A D gene is named only where the DNA matches it firmly. Some rows mark clone size as missing; the rest say once, few, many or name a class of expanded clone.

>TRBV28|TRBJ2-1|TRBD1|NA
CASSETGTGRFNEQFF
TGTGCCAGCAGTGAGACCGGGACAGGGCGTTTTAATGAGCAGTTCTTC
>TRBV5-1|TRBJ2-2|TRBD2|few
CASSPQRGLAAGELFF
TGCGCCAGCAGCCCGCAGAGGGGACTAGCGGCCGGGGAGCTGTTTTTT
>TRBV5-1|TRBJ1-1|TRBD1|few
CASSGYRGTEAFF
TGCGCCAGCAGCGGGTACAGGGGAACTGAAGCTTTCTTT
>TRBV11-1|TRBJ2-2|NA|few
CASSLGTSTRGTGELFF
TGTGCCAGCAGCTTAGGGACATCTACTCGGGGGACCGGGGAGCTGTTTTTT
>TRBV6-5|TRBJ2-7|NA|few
CATRDSFYEQYF
TGTGCCACGCGGGACAGCTTCTACGAGCAGTACTTC
>TRBV4-2|TRBJ2-7|NA|NA
CASSHGDLTYEQYF
TGTGCCAGCAGCCATGGGGACTTAACCTACGAGCAGTACTTC
>TRBV28|TRBJ2-3|TRBD1|NA
CASQGAIDTQYF
TGTGCCTCGCAGGGGGCAATAGATACGCAGTATTTT
>TRBV5-1|TRBJ2-7|TRBD2|NA
CASSSTPSDGRSSYEQYF
TGCGCCAGCAGCTCGACCCCTAGTGACGGGAGGAGCTCCTACGAGCAGTACTTC
>TRBV4-1|TRBJ2-7|NA|NA
CASSQPHGNNYEQYF
TGCGCCAGCAGCCAACCCCACGGGAACAACTACGAGCAGTACTTC
>TRBV20-1|TRBJ2-3|NA|NA
CSARTAGTQYF
TGCAGTGCCAGGACCGCGGGTACGCAGTATTTT
>TRBV12-2|TRBJ1-3|NA|NA
CASRSRGRFNTIYF
TGTGCAAGTCGCTCGCGGGGTCGGTTTAACACCATATATTTT
>TRBV6-5|TRBJ2-7|TRBD1|few
CASSYWRQGYIAEQYF
TGTGCCAGCAGTTATTGGAGACAGGGATATATAGCCGAGCAGTACTTC
>TRBV5-1|TRBJ2-1|TRBD2|NA
CASSLRTGTSGRVAREQFF
TGCGCCAGCAGCTTGAGAACCGGGACTAGCGGGAGAGTGGCGCGTGAGCAGTTCTTC
>TRBV11-3|TRBJ2-1|TRBD2|NA
CASSPGLAGGRLEQFF
TGTGCCAGCAGCCCAGGACTAGCGGGAGGACGCCTTGAGCAGTTCTTC
>TRBV4-1|TRBJ2-5|NA|few
CASSQDFRQRGGQETQYF
TGCGCCAGCAGCCAAGATTTCCGGCAGCGAGGGGGCCAAGAGACCCAGTACTTC
>TRBV4-3|TRBJ2-2|NA|NA
CASSQLTGSTGELFF
TGCGCCAGCAGCCAGTTAACAGGGTCCACCGGGGAGCTGTTTTTT
>TRBV25-1|TRBJ1-5|NA|NA
CASSEPYSNQPQHF
TGTGCCAGCAGTGAACCGTATAGCAATCAGCCCCAGCATTTT
>TRBV30|TRBJ1-1|NA|NA
CAWNRATEAFF
TGTGCCTGGAACAGGGCCACTGAAGCTTTCTTT